The clone carrying this TCR beta chain was counted once. J gave up 4 bases and V 8 bases, and 5 bases lay outside the gene matches. The CDR3 length is 14 residues. Germline V lookup: CDR1 SNHLY, CDR2 FYNNEI. The data were obtained in a study of blood T cells in healthy people across ages. A second about 6 to 12 cycle PCR used barcoded and J-beta primers. TCRdb independently ran MiXCR on the 5' RACE reads; one entry per CDR3 protein. The data hold hundreds of thousands of distinct CDR3 sequences, with 45% to 60% observed a single time. The clonotype originates from a woman over 75 in good health. Sample: blood. The chain uses TRBV2 and TRBJ1-5, with TRBD1 matching 10 bases. This CDR3 is CASARDRGNQPQHF. CDR3 coding DNA: TGTGCCAGCGCCCGGGACAGGGGAAATCAGCCCCAGCATTTT.